This TCR beta chain was documented in a study of CD8 T cells in Susac syndrome. This clonotype was counted only a few times. TCR beta from blood CD8+ and CD4+ T cells was sequenced. The multiple sclerosis controls consisted of treatment-naive patients with relapsing-remitting disease, either stable or active. Bulk CD8+ and CD4+ cells came from magnetic negative isolation; CD8+ TEMRA by FACS. It was with random hexamers that about 0.45 to 1 ug RNA was reverse transcribed. Multiplex PCR with immunoSEQ amplified the TCR beta CDR3 across 54 Vbeta and 13 Jbeta. One entry per CDR3 protein, called by TCRdb with MiXCR from the immunoSEQ multiplex PCR reads. The sample carries under 150,000 distinct CDR3 sequences, around nine tenths recorded once. Germline loops: CDR1 MNHEY, CDR2 SVGAGI. J gave up 6 bases and V 0 bases, and 10 bases lay outside the gene matches. CDR3 length: 16 residues.

This chain connects TRBV6-5 to TRBJ2-7; 8 nucleotides line up with TRBD2. This sequence was found in a human donor with multiple sclerosis. Sequenced material: CD8+ T cells from PBMCs. The CDR3 DNA reads TGTGCCAGCAGTTACTCGATAAGCGGGAGAAGCGGCGAGCAGTACTTC. Encoded protein: CASSYSISGRSGEQYF.